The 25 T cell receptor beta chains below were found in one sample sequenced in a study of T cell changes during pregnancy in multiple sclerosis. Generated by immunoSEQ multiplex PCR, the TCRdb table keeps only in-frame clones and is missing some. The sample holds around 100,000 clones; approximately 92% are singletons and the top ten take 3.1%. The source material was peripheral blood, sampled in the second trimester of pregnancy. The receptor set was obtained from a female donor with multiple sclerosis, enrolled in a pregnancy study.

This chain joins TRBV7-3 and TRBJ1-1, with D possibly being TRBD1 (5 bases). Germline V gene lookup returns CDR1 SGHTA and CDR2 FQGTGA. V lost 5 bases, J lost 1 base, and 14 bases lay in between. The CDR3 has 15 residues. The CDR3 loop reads CASSAGPTANTEAFF. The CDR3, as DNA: TGTGCCAGCAGCGCCGGCCCGACAGCGAACACTGAAGCTTTCTTT.

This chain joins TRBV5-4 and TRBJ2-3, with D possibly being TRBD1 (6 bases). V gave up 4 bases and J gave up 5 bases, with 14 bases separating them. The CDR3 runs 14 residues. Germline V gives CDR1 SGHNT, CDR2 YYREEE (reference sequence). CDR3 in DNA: TGTGCCAGCAGCAACCGACAGGTCCAAGATACGCAGTATTTT. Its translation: CASSNRQVQDTQYF.

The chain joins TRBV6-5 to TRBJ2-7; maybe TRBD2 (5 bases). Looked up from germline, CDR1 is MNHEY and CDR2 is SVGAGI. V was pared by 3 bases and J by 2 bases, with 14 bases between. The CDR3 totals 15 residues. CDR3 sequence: CASSYSPSSTYEQYF. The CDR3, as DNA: TGTGCCAGCAGTTATAGTCCTAGCAGCACCTACGAGCAGTACTTC.

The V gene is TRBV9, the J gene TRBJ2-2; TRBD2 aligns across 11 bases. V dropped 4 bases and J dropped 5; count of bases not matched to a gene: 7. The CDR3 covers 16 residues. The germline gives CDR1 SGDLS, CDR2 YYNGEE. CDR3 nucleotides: TGTGCCAGCAGCTCCCGACTAGCGGGAAATACCGGGGAGCTGTTTTTT. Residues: CASSSRLAGNTGELFF.

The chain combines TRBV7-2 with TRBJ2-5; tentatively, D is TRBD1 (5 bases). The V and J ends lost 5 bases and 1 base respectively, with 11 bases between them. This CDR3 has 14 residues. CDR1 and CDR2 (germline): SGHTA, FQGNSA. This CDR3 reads CASSPRQTQETQYF. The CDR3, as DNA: TGTGCCAGCAGCCCAAGACAGACCCAAGAGACCCAGTACTTC.

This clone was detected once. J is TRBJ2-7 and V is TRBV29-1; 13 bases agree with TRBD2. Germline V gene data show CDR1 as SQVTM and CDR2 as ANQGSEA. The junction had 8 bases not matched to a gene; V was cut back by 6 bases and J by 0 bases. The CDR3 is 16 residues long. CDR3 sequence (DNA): TGCAGCGTGACCTTAGGGACTAGCGGGACCTCCTACGAGCAGTACTTC. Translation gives CSVTLGTSGTSYEQYF.

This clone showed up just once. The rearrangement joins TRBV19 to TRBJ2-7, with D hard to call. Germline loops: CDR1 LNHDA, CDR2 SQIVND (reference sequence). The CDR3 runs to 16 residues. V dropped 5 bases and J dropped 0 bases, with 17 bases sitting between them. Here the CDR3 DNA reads TGTGCCAGTAGTTCCCGAGGAGTCTCCAGCTCCTACGAGCAGTACTTC. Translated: CASSSRGVSSSYEQYF.

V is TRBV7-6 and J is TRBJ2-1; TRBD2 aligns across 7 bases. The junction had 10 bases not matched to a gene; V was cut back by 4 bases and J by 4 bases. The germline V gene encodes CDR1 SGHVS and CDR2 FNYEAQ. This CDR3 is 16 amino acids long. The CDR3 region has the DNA TGTGCCAGCAGCTGGACTAGTCCTACCACTTACAATGAGCAGTTCTTC. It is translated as CASSWTSPTTYNEQFF.

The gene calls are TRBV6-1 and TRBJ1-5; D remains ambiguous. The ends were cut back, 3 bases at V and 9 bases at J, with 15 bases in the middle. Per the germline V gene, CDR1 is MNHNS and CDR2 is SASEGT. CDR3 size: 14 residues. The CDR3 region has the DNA TGTGCCAGCAGTGACTTGCCACCCTCAGGGCCCCAGCATTTT. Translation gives CASSDLPPSGPQHF.

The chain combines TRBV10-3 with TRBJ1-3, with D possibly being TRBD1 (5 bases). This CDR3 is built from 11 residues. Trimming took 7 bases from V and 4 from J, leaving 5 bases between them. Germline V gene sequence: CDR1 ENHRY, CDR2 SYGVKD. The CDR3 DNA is TGTGCCATCACAGGGGGAAACACCATATATTTT. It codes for CAITGGNTIYF.

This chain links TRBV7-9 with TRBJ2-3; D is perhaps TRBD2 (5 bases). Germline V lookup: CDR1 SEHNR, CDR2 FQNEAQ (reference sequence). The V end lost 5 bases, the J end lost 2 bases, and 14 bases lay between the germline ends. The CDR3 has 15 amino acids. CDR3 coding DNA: TGTGCCAGCAGCGTTTACGTCGGGGTCACAGATACGCAGTATTTT. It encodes CASSVYVGVTDTQYF.

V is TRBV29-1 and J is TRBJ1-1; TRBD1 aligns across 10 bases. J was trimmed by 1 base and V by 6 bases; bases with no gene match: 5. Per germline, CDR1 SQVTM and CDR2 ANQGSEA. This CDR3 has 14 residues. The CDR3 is CSVTTGGSNTEAFF. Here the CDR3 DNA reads TGCAGCGTGACGACAGGGGGCTCGAACACTGAAGCTTTCTTT.

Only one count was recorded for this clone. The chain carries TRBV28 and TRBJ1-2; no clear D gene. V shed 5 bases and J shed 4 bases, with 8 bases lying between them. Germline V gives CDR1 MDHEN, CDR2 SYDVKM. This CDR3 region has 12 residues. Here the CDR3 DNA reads TGTGCCAGCAGTCAGGAAAGCTATGGCTACACCTTC. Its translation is CASSQESYGYTF.

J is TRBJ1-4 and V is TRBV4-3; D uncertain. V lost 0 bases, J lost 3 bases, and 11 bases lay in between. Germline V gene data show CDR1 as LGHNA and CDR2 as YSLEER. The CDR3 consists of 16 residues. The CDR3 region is CASSQDVPGSNEKLFF. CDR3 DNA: TGCGCCAGCAGCCAAGATGTTCCGGGGTCTAATGAAAAACTGTTTTTT.

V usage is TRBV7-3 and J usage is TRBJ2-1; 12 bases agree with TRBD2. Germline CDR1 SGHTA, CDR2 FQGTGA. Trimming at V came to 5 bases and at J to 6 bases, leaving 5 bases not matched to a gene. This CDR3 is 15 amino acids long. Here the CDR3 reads CASSLELAGGNEQFF. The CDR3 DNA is TGTGCCAGCAGCCTCGAACTAGCGGGAGGCAATGAGCAGTTCTTC.

CDR3 coding DNA: TGTGCCAGCAGTCCCGATGCAGGGGGAGGAAACACCATATATTTT. It yields the protein CASSPDAGGGNTIYF. The chain links TRBV27 to TRBJ1-3; 7 bases match TRBD1. The CDR3 runs 15 residues. Germline CDR1 MNHEY, CDR2 SMNVEV (reference sequence). The V gene end was trimmed by 5 bases and the J gene end by 4 bases; junction bases not matched to a gene: 8.

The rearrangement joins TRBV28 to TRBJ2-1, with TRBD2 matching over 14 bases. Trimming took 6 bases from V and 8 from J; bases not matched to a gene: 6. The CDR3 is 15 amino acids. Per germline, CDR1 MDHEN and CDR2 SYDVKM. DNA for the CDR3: TGTGCCAGCAGGCAGACTAGCGGGAGGGTCTATGAGCAGTTCTTC. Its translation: CASRQTSGRVYEQFF.

CDR3: CASNIGTPNTEAFF. CDR3 in DNA: TGTGCCAGTAACATCGGGACACCGAACACTGAAGCTTTCTTT. V gene TRBV19 combines with J gene TRBJ1-1, with a weak D call TRBD1 (6 bases). Deletions cut 7 bases from V and 1 base from J, with 13 bases between. The CDR3 contains 14 residues. CDR1 is LNHDA, CDR2 SQIVND, per germline (reference sequence).

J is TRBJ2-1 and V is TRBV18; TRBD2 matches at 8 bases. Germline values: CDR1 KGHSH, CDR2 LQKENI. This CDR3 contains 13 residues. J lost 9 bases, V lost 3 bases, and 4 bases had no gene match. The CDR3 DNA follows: TGTGCCAGCTCACCGAACGGGGGGGGTGAGCAGTTCTTC. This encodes CASSPNGGGEQFF.

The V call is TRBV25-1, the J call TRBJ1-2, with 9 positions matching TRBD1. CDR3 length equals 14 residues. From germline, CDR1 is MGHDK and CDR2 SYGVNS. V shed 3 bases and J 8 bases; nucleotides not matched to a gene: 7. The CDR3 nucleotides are TGTGCCAGCAGTGACGGGACAGGGTATTTGGGCTACACCTTC. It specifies CASSDGTGYLGYTF.

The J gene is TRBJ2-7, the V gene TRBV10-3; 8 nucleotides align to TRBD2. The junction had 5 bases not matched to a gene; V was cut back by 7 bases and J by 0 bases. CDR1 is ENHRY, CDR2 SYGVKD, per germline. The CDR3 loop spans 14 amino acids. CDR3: CAIKNSGNSYEQYF. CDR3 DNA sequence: TGTGCCATCAAGAATAGCGGGAACTCCTACGAGCAGTACTTC.

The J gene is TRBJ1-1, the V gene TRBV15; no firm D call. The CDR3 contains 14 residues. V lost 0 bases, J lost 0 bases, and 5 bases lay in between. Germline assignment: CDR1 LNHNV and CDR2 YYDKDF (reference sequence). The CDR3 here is CATSRDPLNTEAFF. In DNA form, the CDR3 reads TGTGCCACCAGCAGAGACCCGTTGAACACTGAAGCTTTCTTT.

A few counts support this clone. CDR3 protein: CASSLQAGGTYEQYF. CDR3 in DNA: TGTGCCAGCAGCTTGCAGGCAGGGGGGACCTACGAGCAGTACTTC. The chain couples TRBV5-4 to TRBJ2-7, with a tentative D call TRBD1 (7 bases). CDR1 is SGHNT and CDR2 is YYREEE in the germline V gene (reference sequence). This CDR3 comprises 15 residues. V was trimmed by 1 base and J by 2 bases, leaving 13 bases between them.

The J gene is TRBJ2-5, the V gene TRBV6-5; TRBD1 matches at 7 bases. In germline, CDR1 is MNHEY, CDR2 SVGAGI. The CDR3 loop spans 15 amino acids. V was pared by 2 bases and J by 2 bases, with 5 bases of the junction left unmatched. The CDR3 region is CASSYDRVYQETQYF. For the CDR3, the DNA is TGTGCCAGCAGTTACGACAGGGTATATCAAGAGACCCAGTACTTC.

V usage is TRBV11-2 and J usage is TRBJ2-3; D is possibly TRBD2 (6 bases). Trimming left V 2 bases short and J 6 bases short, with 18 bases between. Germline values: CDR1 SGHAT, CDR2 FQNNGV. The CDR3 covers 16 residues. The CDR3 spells CASSLPGTGPRDTQYF. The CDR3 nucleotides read TGTGCCAGCAGCTTACCCGGGACTGGCCCGCGCGATACGCAGTATTTT.